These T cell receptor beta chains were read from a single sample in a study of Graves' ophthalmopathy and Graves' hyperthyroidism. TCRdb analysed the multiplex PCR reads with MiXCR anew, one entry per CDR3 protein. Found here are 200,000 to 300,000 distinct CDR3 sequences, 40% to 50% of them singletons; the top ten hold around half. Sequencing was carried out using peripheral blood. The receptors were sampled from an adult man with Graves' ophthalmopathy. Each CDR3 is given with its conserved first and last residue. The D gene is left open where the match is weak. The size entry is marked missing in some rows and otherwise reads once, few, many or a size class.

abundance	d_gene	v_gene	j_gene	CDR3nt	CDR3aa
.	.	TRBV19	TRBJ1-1	TGTGCCAGTAGTATTTACGCGAACACTGAAGCTTTCTTT	CASSIYANTEAFF
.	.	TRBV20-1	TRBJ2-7	TGCAGTGCTAGAGATGACGAGGCGACCTACGAGCAGTACTTC	CSARDDEATYEQYF
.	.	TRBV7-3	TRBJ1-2	TGTGCCAGCAGCTTAAAGGCCAGAAAGAACTATGGCTACACCTTC	CASSLKARKNYGYTF
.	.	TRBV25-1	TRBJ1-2	TGTGCCAGCAGTGAAGGGAGCAGTTCCTATGGCTACACCTTC	CASSEGSSSYGYTF
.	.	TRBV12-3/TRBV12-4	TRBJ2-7	TGTGCCAGCAAGTCAGAAGAACGGGGCGAGCAGTACTTC	CASKSEERGEQYF
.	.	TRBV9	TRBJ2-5	TGTGCCAGCAGCGTAGAAGAGCGGGAAGAGACCCAGTACTTC	CASSVEEREETQYF
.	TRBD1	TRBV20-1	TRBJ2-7	TGCAGTGCCCCGACAGGGACCTACGAGCAGTACTTC	CSAPTGTYEQYF
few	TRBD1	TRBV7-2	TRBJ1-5	TGTGCCAGCAGCTGGGAGCAGGGGGTCTATCAGCCCCAGCATTTT	CASSWEQGVYQPQHF
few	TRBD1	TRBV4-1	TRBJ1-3	TGCGCCAGCAGCACCCGGACAGGCTCTGGAAACACCATATATTTT	CASSTRTGSGNTIYF
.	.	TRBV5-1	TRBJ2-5	TGCGCCAGCAGCTTGGTTGGCAGATTTCCTCAAGAGACCCAGTACTTC	CASSLVGRFPQETQYF
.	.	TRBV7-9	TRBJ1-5	TGTGCCAGCAGCCCACAGGGTGCTAGGCAGCCCCAGCATTTT	CASSPQGARQPQHF
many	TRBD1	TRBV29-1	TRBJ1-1	TGCAGCGCCGGGACAGGGAACACTGAAGCTTTCTTT	CSAGTGNTEAFF
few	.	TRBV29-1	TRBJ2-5	TGCAGCGTTGGCCAGGGTTCCCAAGAGACCCAGTACTTC	CSVGQGSQETQYF
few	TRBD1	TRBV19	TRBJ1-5	TGTGCCAGTAGACGACAGGGGGCGAGACAGCCCCAGCATTTT	CASRRQGARQPQHF
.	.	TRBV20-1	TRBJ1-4	TGCAGTGCTAGAGAGGGTGGCCATAATGAAAAACTGTTTTTT	CSAREGGHNEKLFF
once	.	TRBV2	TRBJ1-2	TGTGCCAGCAGTGAAAGAGGGGCGGAGGGCTACACCTTC	CASSERGAEGYTF
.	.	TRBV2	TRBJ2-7	TGTGCCAGCAGTGAAGCGGCCTACGAGCAGTACTTC	CASSEAAYEQYF
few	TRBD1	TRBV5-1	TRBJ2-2	TGCGCCAGCAGCTCTGGACAGGCGAACACCGGGGAGCTGTTTTTT	CASSSGQANTGELFF
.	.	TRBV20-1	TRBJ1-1	TGCAGTGCTAGACAAAGCCCGGGATGGAACACTGAAGCTTTCTTT	CSARQSPGWNTEAFF
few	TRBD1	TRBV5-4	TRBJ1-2	TGTGCCAGCAGCCCGTGGACAGGAGGTGGCTACACCTTC	CASSPWTGGGYTF
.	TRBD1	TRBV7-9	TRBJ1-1	TGTGCCAGCAGATTGGTGGGACAGGGAGCGGACACTGAAGCTTTCTTT	CASRLVGQGADTEAFF
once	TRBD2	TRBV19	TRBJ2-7	TGTGCCAGTAGTATAGGTCCGGGAGGGCGGTACGAGCAGTACTTC	CASSIGPGGRYEQYF
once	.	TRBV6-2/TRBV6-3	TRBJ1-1	TGTGCCAGCGTGTGGGTCCTTCGGGGGCAAGCTTTCTTT	CASVWVLRGQAFF
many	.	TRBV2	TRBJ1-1	TGTGCCAGCAGTGTAACAGCCACTGAAGCTTTCTTT	CASSVTATEAFF
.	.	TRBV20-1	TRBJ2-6	TGCAGTGCTCGACAGTTCTCTGGGGCCAACGTCCTGACTTTC	CSARQFSGANVLTF
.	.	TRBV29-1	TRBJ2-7	TGCAGCGTTGAACTTCGGGACACCTCCTACGAGCAGTACTTC	CSVELRDTSYEQYF
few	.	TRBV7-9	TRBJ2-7	TGTGCCAGCAGCCTTTTGGAGGAAGCCTACGAGCAGTACTTC	CASSLLEEAYEQYF
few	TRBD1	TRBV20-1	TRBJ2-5	TGCAGTGCTAGAGATTTTACCGCGTCGGGACAGGGACAGACCCAGTACTTC	CSARDFTASGQGQTQYF
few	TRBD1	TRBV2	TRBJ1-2	TGTGCCAGCAGTGAATTGGGACAGGGGGCCAACTATGGCTACACCTTC	CASSELGQGANYGYTF
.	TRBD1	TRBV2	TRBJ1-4	TGTGCCAGCAGTCGGGACAGGTGGAACGAAAAACTGTTTTTT	CASSRDRWNEKLFF
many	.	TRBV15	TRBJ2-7	TGTGCCACCACAACGAGGGCAGGGAGGTACGAGCAGTACTTC	CATTTRAGRYEQYF
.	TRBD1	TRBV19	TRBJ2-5	TGTGCCAGTAAACCAGGGGGTCAAGAGACCCAGTACTTC	CASKPGGQETQYF
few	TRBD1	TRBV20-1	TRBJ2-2	TGCAGTGCTAGAGCTTCTGGGACAGGGGGAGTAAGGACCGGGGAGCTGTTTTTT	CSARASGTGGVRTGELFF
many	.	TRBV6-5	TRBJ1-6	TGTGCCAGCAGTTTGGAGGGTTCACCCCTCCACTTT	CASSLEGSPLHF
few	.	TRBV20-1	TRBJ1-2	TGCAGTGCTAGAACCCAAAGGGGGGGAGCAAACTATGGCTACACCTTC	CSARTQRGGANYGYTF
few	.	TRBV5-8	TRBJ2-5	TGTGCCAGCAGCTTGGAATTACGTCAAGAGACCCAGTACTTC	CASSLELRQETQYF
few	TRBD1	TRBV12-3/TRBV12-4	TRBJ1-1	TGTGCCAGCAGTCAATGGACAGGAACATACACTGAAGCTTTCTTT	CASSQWTGTYTEAFF
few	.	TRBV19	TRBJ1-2	TGTGCCAGCAGTGATGTCGGGTCCCTGGATGGCTACACCTTC	CASSDVGSLDGYTF
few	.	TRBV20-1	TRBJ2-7	TGCAGTGCTAGAGCTGGGGGGATCCCCTACGAGCAGTACTTC	CSARAGGIPYEQYF
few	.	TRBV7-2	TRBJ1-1	TGTGCCAGCAGCGGGGAGAGGGCCTCTGAAGCTTTCTTT	CASSGERASEAFF
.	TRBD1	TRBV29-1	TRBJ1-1	TGCAGCGTTGATTTACAGGGGGGAAGCACTGAAGCTTTCTTT	CSVDLQGGSTEAFF
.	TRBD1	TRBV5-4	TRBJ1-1	TGTACCAGCAGCTTGTCTTCAGGGGGGGTGAACACTGAAGCTTTCTTT	CTSSLSSGGVNTEAFF
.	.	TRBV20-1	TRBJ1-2	TGCAGTGCTAGAGAGCTGGGGGCAGGCGACCTCTATGGCTACACCTTC	CSARELGAGDLYGYTF
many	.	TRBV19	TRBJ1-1	TGTGCCAGCCGGGGACCTGGGAACACTGAAGCTTTCTTT	CASRGPGNTEAFF
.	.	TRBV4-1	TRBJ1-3	TGCGCCAGCAGCCAAGGGAGTGGGGGAGACTCTGGAAACACCATATATTTT	CASSQGSGGDSGNTIYF
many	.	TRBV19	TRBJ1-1	TGTGCCAGTAGTATCACCGGGACCCTTAACACTGAAGCTTTCTTT	CASSITGTLNTEAFF
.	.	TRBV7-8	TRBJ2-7	TGTGCCAGCAGCTCACCGGGCGGCGGCTACGAGCAGTACTTC	CASSSPGGGYEQYF
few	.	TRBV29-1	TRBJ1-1	TGCAGCGTTGAAGACCCCCCTACGAACACTGAAGCTTTCTTT	CSVEDPPTNTEAFF
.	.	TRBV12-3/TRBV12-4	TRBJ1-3	TGTGCCAGCAGCCCGTCGTGGGGGGCTGGAAACACCATATATTTT	CASSPSWGAGNTIYF
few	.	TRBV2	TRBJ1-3	TGTGCCAGCACCCTCAGGTCGGGTTTCTCTGGAAACACCATATATTTT	CASTLRSGFSGNTIYF